The 14 T cell receptor beta chains reported below all come from one sample, sequenced in a study of patients and donors after allogeneic stem cell transplantation. TCRdb passed the RT-PCR reads through MiXCR, listing each CDR3 protein once. The sample consists of fewer than 500,000 distinct CDR3 sequences, roughly 16% of them appearing once. The material sequenced was blood, either unsorted or a sorted T cell fraction (not recorded which). The source is a human donor who was either an allogeneic HSCT recipient or a stem cell or donor lymphocyte infusion donor (not recorded which). It is not recorded whose cells these are; they may come from a transplant donor.

This clonotype has more than one count but fewer than ten. This chain's CDR3 is CASSLDLNRGRETQYF. Written as DNA, the CDR3 is TGCGCCAGCAGCTTGGACCTTAATCGGGGCCGGGAGACCCAGTACTTC. The gene calls are TRBV5-1 and TRBJ2-5, with D perhaps matching TRBD1 or TRBD2 (5 bases each). Looked up from germline, CDR1 is SGHRS and CDR2 is YFSETQ. Trimming took 0 bases from V and 5 from J, leaving 17 bases between them. The CDR3 extends over 16 amino acids.

This clonotype has more than one count but fewer than ten. The rearrangement joins TRBV29-1 to TRBJ2-2; 9 positions agree with TRBD1. The CDR3 sequence is 14 residues long. V was clipped by 6 bases and J by 5 bases; unmatched bases: 7. Germline assignment: CDR1 SQVTM and CDR2 ANQGSEA. DNA of the CDR3: TGCAGCGTGAAACAGGGGGCTGGGACCGGGGAGCTGTTTTTT. This translates into CSVKQGAGTGELFF.

This clonotype was counted a few times. The CDR3 DNA reads as TGTGCCAGTAGTATAGAAGAGAGGGGGGGCTCCTACAATGAGCAGTTCTTC. This gives the protein CASSIEERGGSYNEQFF. This chain joins TRBV19 and TRBJ2-1, with a tentative D call TRBD2 (7 bases). V gave up 0 bases and J gave up 0 bases, with 12 bases separating them. This CDR3 spans 17 amino acids. CDR1 and CDR2 from the germline V gene are LNHDA and SQIVND (reference sequence).

This chain connects TRBV20-1 to TRBJ1-4, with D maybe TRBD1 (5 bases). CDR1 and CDR2 from the germline V gene are DFQATT and SNEGSKA (reference sequence). The CDR3 contains 15 residues. V was shortened by 0 bases and J by 3 bases, with 11 bases between the two germline ends. The CDR3 spells CSARDERGSNEKLFF. CDR3 DNA sequence: TGCAGTGCTAGAGATGAGAGGGGTTCTAATGAAAAACTGTTTTTT.

This clonotype was seen at least ten times. The V gene is TRBV12-3 or TRBV12-4, the J gene TRBJ2-2; maybe TRBD1 (6 bases). The CDR3 length is 14 residues. Trimming cost V 6 bases and J 6 bases, with 14 bases left between them. For the CDR3, the DNA is TGTGCCAGCAGGACCACAGGGTACGCCGGGGAGCTGTTTTTT. Translated: CASRTTGYAGELFF.

This clonotype was seen a few times. V and J are TRBV7-8 and TRBJ1-6; 9 nucleotides agree with TRBD1. The CDR3 is 15 residues long. Germline V gene data show CDR1 as SGHVS and CDR2 as FQNEAQ. With 7 bases clipped from V and 10 bases from J, the junction kept 11 bases outside the gene matches. The CDR3 nucleotides read TGTGCCAGCAAAACTAACAGGGGGCGCGGGTCACCCCTCCACTTT. This codes for CASKTNRGRGSPLHF.

The chain uses TRBV15 and TRBJ2-3; 8 bases agree with TRBD2. This CDR3 contains 15 residues. Trimming at V came to 8 bases and at J to 5 bases, leaving 12 bases not matched to a gene. CDR1 is LNHNV, CDR2 YYDKDF, per germline (reference sequence). The CDR3 spells CATAFSGGLRDTQYF. The CDR3 bases are TGTGCCACCGCCTTTTCGGGAGGGCTGAGAGATACGCAGTATTTT.

This clonotype was recorded a few times. The V gene is TRBV24-1, the J gene TRBJ2-3; D perhaps matches TRBD2 (5 bases). The V and J ends lost 5 bases and 3 bases respectively, with 11 bases between them. The CDR3 covers 14 residues. Germline V gene sequence: CDR1 KGHDR, CDR2 SFDVKD. The CDR3 DNA follows: TGTGCCACCAGTGCAAAGAGGGTGACAGATACGCAGTATTTT. It is translated as CATSAKRVTDTQYF.

This clonotype has a handful of counts. CDR3 protein: CASSQRQPSGANVLTF. For the CDR3, the DNA is TGCGCCAGCAGCCAGAGACAGCCCTCTGGGGCCAACGTCCTGACTTTC. The J gene is TRBJ2-6, the V gene TRBV4-3; TRBD1 is a possible D gene (5 bases). CDR1 and CDR2 (germline): LGHNA, YSLEER. This CDR3 region has 16 residues. V lost 3 bases and J lost 0, with 9 bases in between.

This clonotype was detected only a few times. The V gene is TRBV4-1, the J gene TRBJ2-5, with 8 bases identical to TRBD2. This CDR3 region has 18 residues. Germline values: CDR1 MGHRA, CDR2 YSYEKL. Trimming took 2 bases from V and 0 from J; bases not matched to a gene: 11. CDR3 residues: CASSQRGGGGTNQETQYF. CDR3 DNA: TGCGCCAGCAGCCAAAGGGGGGGCGGGGGGACCAACCAAGAGACCCAGTACTTC.

CDR3 in amino acids: CASSLDGANTEAFF. In DNA, the CDR3 is TGCGCCAGCAGCTTGGACGGGGCGAACACTGAAGCTTTCTTT. The chain uses TRBV5-1 and TRBJ1-1, with a possible D match to TRBD1 (5 bases). Germline-derived CDR1 and CDR2 are SGHRS and YFSETQ. The CDR3 consists of 14 residues. V was shortened by 0 bases and J by 1 base, with 7 bases between the two germline ends.

There are many counts of this clonotype. The genes are TRBV12-3 or TRBV12-4 and TRBJ2-1, with 12 nucleotides matching TRBD2. The CDR3 totals 16 residues. With V trimmed by 2 bases and J by 8 bases, 7 bases remained unmatched. The CDR3 loop is CASSLMRLAGDHEQFF. The DNA of the CDR3 is TGTGCCAGCAGTTTAATGAGACTAGCGGGAGACCATGAGCAGTTCTTC.

The chain has TRBV9 and TRBJ2-6, with a tentative D call TRBD1 (8 bases). CDR3 size: 19 residues. V was shortened by 3 bases and J by 0 bases, with 19 bases between the two germline ends. Germline V gives CDR1 SGDLS, CDR2 YYNGEE. DNA for the CDR3: TGTGCCAGCAGCGCAAGGACAGGGAGGGGAATCTCTGGGGCCAACGTCCTGACTTTC. This codes for CASSARTGRGISGANVLTF.

This clonotype has at least ten counts. This rearrangement joins TRBV24-1 to TRBJ1-2; possibly TRBD1 for D (6 bases). The CDR3 consists of 14 residues. Trimming cost V 3 bases and J 6 bases, with 13 bases left between them. Germline V CDR1 and CDR2: KGHDR, SFDVKD. The CDR3 region has the DNA TGTGCCACCAGTGATCCTCAGGGGTATCATGGCTACACCTTC. Encoded protein: CATSDPQGYHGYTF.